The 23 T cell receptor beta chains below all came from one sample that was sequenced in a study of T cell clonality in common variable immunodeficiency. Study conclusions and caveats: In common variable immunodeficiency, TCR beta chains reportedly carried fewer deletions and N-nucleotide insertions.

Antigens of these TCRs are unknown. The data were produced by immunoSEQ multiplex PCR, yet TCRdb's version contains in-frame clones alone and is incomplete. Altogether tens of thousands of clones were found in the sample, and no singletons occur. Sequencing used peripheral blood mononuclear cells. The receptors were sampled from a human donor with common variable immunodeficiency.

A few counts support this clone. With the read ending 3 residues before the CDR3 end, the germline J gene is used to fill in that end. The V and J genes are TRBV30 and TRBJ2-3, with unresolved D. Trimming removed 0 bases at V and 4 bases at J, with 8 bases between. The germline CDR1 and CDR2 sequences are GTSNPN and SVGIG (reference sequence). There are 13 residues in the CDR3. The sequenced CDR3 bases are TGTGCCTGGAGTGTAACTCTTCCAGATACG. This encodes CAWSVTLPDT. From start to end, the CDR3 is CAWSVTLPDTQYF.

This clone was counted only a few times. The read ends 3 residues shy of where the CDR3 ends; the end is completed using the germline J gene. This sequence joins TRBV5-1 and TRBJ1-1; maybe TRBD1 (5 bases). This CDR3 has 17 residues. CDR1 is SGHRS and CDR2 is YFSETQ in the germline V gene. Trimming pared 3 bases from V and 0 bases from J, leaving 18 bases between. The CDR3 DNA, read in part, is TGCGCCAGCAGCTCCCAACGGGGGGGGGATTTGAACACTGAA. Amino acids: CASSSQRGGDLNTE. In full, the CDR3 is CASSSQRGGDLNTEAFF.

Concerning this clone: The read ends 3 residues early relative to the CDR3; the germline J gene fills the gap. This chain uses TRBV7-2 with TRBJ1-2, with D unclear. The CDR3 runs 12 residues. The germline CDR1 and CDR2 sequences are SGHTA and FQGNSA. The part of the CDR3 DNA that was read is TGTGCCAGCAGCCTCCTTCCCTCGGGC. Protein: CASSLLPSG. In full, the CDR3 reads CASSLLPSGYTF.

In this sample, this clone turned up a few times. The CDR3 extends 3 residues past the end of the read, so its final part is completed from the germline J gene. The chain carries TRBV30 and TRBJ2-7; D gene ambiguous. Between the trimmed V and J ends, which lost 3 bases and 2 bases, there was a span of 17 bases. This CDR3 spans 15 amino acids. In germline, CDR1 is GTSNPN, CDR2 SVGIG (reference sequence). The CDR3 here is CAWSPWVLGAYEQYF. The CDR3 DNA, read in part, is TGTGCCTGGAGCCCCTGGGTTCTGGGCGCCTACGAG.

This clone was seen at least ten times. From the germline J gene comes the end of the CDR3, since the read stops 3 residues before it. The chain employs TRBV2 and TRBJ2-2, with 8 bases matching TRBD1. With V trimmed by 1 base and J by 1 base, 2 bases remained unmatched. Germline V CDR1 and CDR2: SNHLY, FYNNEI. This CDR3 comprises 16 residues. CDR3 bases read: TGTGCCAGCAGTGAAGGGGGGACAGGGAACACCGGGGAG. This codes for CASSEGGTGNTGE. The full CDR3 protein reads CASSEGGTGNTGELFF.

This clone has just a few counts. The CDR3 end lies 3 residues beyond the end of the read and is filled in from the germline J gene. The gene calls are TRBV18 and TRBJ1-1; 8 bases align to TRBD1. The CDR3 covers 15 residues. The V gene end was trimmed by 4 bases and the J gene end by 5 bases; junction bases not matched to a gene: 9. From germline, CDR1 is KGHSH and CDR2 LQKENI. CDR3 region: CASSLGTGATTEAFF. CDR3 bases read: TGTGCCAGCTCACTCGGGACAGGTGCTACAACTGAA.

With regard to this clone: The read ends 3 residues shy of where the CDR3 ends; the end is completed using the germline J gene. The V call is TRBV6-2 or TRBV6-3, the J call TRBJ2-5; 11 bases line up with TRBD2. V lost 2 bases, J lost 5 bases, and 7 bases stayed unmatched. The CDR3 loop spans 16 amino acids. Germline lookup yields CDR1 MNHEY and CDR2 SVGEGT. CDR3 sequence: CASSYPVAGGIETQYF. Partial CDR3 DNA: TGTGCCAGCAGTTACCCAGTAGCGGGGGGGATCGAGACC.

This clone showed up just a few times. This chain's CDR3 is CASSLAWDRSSGNTIYF. The DNA read from the CDR3 is TGTGCCAGCAGCTTAGCTTGGGACAGAAGCTCTGGAAACACC. The chain combines TRBV7-2 with TRBJ1-3, with 7 bases aligning to TRBD1. Read data end 3 residues before the CDR3 end; the end is taken from the germline J gene. CDR3 size: 17 residues. The trim removed 0 bases at V and 0 bases at J, leaving 5 bases unmatched. Germline CDR1 reads SGHTA; CDR2 reads FQGNSA. Drawing the rest from reference TRBV7-2 and TRBJ1-3, the complete variable domain is GAGVSQSPSNKVTEKGKDVELRCDPISGHTALYWYRQSLGQGLEFLIYFQGNSAPDKSGLPSDRFSAERTGGSVSTLTIQRTQQEDSAVYLCASSLAWDRSSGNTIYFGEGSWLTVV.

Comment on this clone: The read is 3 residues too short to cover the CDR3 end, so that end is filled in from the germline J gene. V is TRBV7-9 and J is TRBJ1-1, with D hard to call. V shed 1 base and J shed 4 bases, with 10 bases lying between them. Looked up from germline, CDR1 is SEHNR and CDR2 is FQNEAQ (reference sequence). The CDR3 runs to 14 residues. CDR3 residues: CASSLEDSGTEAFF. The sequenced CDR3 bases are TGTGCCAGCAGCTTAGAGGACTCGGGCACTGAA.

This clone was seen at least ten times. Sequencing ends 3 residues short of the CDR3 end; the germline J gene provides the rest. V and J are TRBV12-3 or TRBV12-4 and TRBJ2-7; 9 positions match TRBD1. V was pared by 3 bases and J by 4 bases, with 4 bases of the junction left unmatched. The CDR3 is 14 amino acids. Here the CDR3 reads CASSLGTGLYEQYF. CDR3 DNA, as far as it was read: TGTGCCAGCAGTTTGGGGACAGGGTTATACGAG.

A remark on this clone: The sequence runs out 3 residues before the end of the CDR3; the remainder is reconstructed from the germline J gene. The rearrangement links TRBV2 to TRBJ2-7; 9 nucleotides align to TRBD1. V lost 7 bases and J lost 3; bases outside the gene matches: 13. Germline values: CDR1 SNHLY, CDR2 FYNNEI. This CDR3 comprises 16 residues. The CDR3 sequence is CASTEPGQGASYEQYF. The covered CDR3 bases are TGTGCCAGCACCGAACCGGGACAGGGTGCGAGCTACGAG. Variable domain in full (rest from reference TRBV2 and TRBJ2-7): EPEVTQTPSHQVTQMGQEVILRCVPISNHLYFYWYRQILGQKVEFLVSFYNNEISEKSEIFDDQFSVERPDGSNFTLKIRSTKLEDSAMYFCASTEPGQGASYEQYFGPGTRLTVT.

This clone has ten or more counts. The covered CDR3 bases are TGCGCCAGCAGTCCGGCCGGGGACTACTCTGTAGAAGAGACC. The encoded protein is CASSPAGDYSVEET. The complete CDR3 reads CASSPAGDYSVEETQYF. The chain recombines TRBV5-1 with TRBJ2-5; 7 nucleotides match TRBD2. The read ends 3 residues early relative to the CDR3; the germline J gene fills the gap. This CDR3 is 17 amino acids long. Germline CDR1 SGHRS, CDR2 YFSETQ. V gave up 5 bases and J gave up 3 bases; unmatched junction bases: 16.

This clone was observed at least ten times. The sequenced fragment ends 3 residues before the CDR3 boundary, so the rest is inferred from the germline J gene. The rearrangement joins TRBV7-8 to TRBJ2-5, with 7 bases that match TRBD2. With 5 bases clipped from V and 2 bases from J, the junction kept 11 bases outside the gene matches. CDR3 length: 16 amino acids. Germline lookup yields CDR1 SGHVS and CDR2 FQNEAQ. The CDR3 bases that were read are TGTGCCAGCAGCCCCTTCGATGGGGGGGGTCAAGAGACC. Amino acids: CASSPFDGGGQET. The full CDR3 reads CASSPFDGGGQETQYF. Looking up the rest from reference TRBV7-8 and TRBJ2-5 gives the full variable domain: GAGVSQSPRYKVAKRGQDVALRCDPISGHVSLFWYQQALGQGPEFLTYFQNEAQLDKSGLPSDRFFAERPEGSVSTLKIQRTQQEDSAVYLCASSPFDGGGQETQYFGPGTRLLVL.

Concerning this clone itself: The read stops 3 residues short of the end of the CDR3; the missing end is completed from the germline J gene. The rearrangement links TRBV20-1 to TRBJ2-7; 15 bases agree with TRBD2. Trimming removed 6 bases from V and 5 bases from J; junction bases left unmatched: 14. CDR1 DFQATT and CDR2 SNEGSKA come from the germline V gene (reference sequence). CDR3 length: 17 amino acids. The sequenced CDR3 bases are TGCAGTGCACTATCCCGGACTAGCGGGGGGGCCCTTCACGAG. Translated, it gives CSALSRTSGGALHE. The full CDR3 protein reads CSALSRTSGGALHEQYF.

In its sample, this clone was seen a few times. The DNA ends 3 residues before the CDR3 does, and the rest of the CDR3 is filled in from the germline J gene. The chain recombines TRBV2 with TRBJ1-2, with a weak D call TRBD1 (6 bases). Germline CDR1 reads SNHLY; CDR2 reads FYNNEI. CDR3 length: 13 amino acids. Trimming removed 5 bases at V and 2 bases at J, with 9 bases between. The CDR3 DNA, read in part, is TGTGCCAGCAGTTATACAGGGAACTATGGC. As protein: CASSYTGNYG. The whole CDR3 is CASSYTGNYGYTF.

This clone was observed a few times. The CDR3 is CASSVYSGESNYGYTF. CDR3 DNA, as far as it was read: TGCGCCAGCAGTGTTTATTCAGGGGAGTCTAACTATGGC. J is TRBJ1-2 and V is TRBV10-2, with D perhaps matching TRBD1 (6 bases). The read stops 3 residues short of the end of the CDR3; the missing end is completed from the germline J gene. Trimming removed 4 bases from V and 0 bases from J, with 15 bases in between. This CDR3 has 16 amino acids. Germline V lookup: CDR1 WSHSY, CDR2 SAAADI.

This clone was picked up a small number of times. The CDR3 is cut off 3 residues early in the read; its end comes from the germline J gene. This chain joins TRBV2 and TRBJ2-7, with TRBD2 identical over 11 bases. With 8 bases clipped from V and 4 bases from J, the junction kept 13 bases outside the gene matches. CDR1 is SNHLY, CDR2 FYNNEI, per germline. The CDR3 is 16 amino acids. The sequenced CDR3 bases are TGTGCCAGCGGGCTAGCGGGGGGCTCAGGAGGGTACGAG. It translates to CASGLAGGSGGYE. The entire CDR3 reads CASGLAGGSGGYEQYF.

This clone has at least ten counts. The CDR3 end falls 3 residues outside the read, so it is completed with the germline J gene. The chain carries TRBV6-1 and TRBJ2-3; TRBD2 aligns across 9 bases. The germline V gene encodes CDR1 MNHNS and CDR2 SASEGT. Trimming at V came to 2 bases and at J to 0 bases, leaving 6 bases not matched to a gene. The CDR3 length is 17 residues. The CDR3 spells CASSEYAAGGSTDTQYF. The sequenced CDR3 bases are TGTGCCAGCAGTGAATATGCGGCGGGGGGGAGCACAGATACG.

In its sample, this clone was seen a few times. The read ends 3 residues before the CDR3 terminus; that terminus is restored from the germline J gene. This rearrangement joins TRBV7-9 to TRBJ2-1; the match to TRBD1 covers 7 bases. After removal of 6 bases from V and 5 bases from J, the junction contained 4 bases not matched to a gene. The CDR3 extends over 13 amino acids. In germline, CDR1 is SEHNR, CDR2 FQNEAQ (reference sequence). CDR3 protein: CASRQDRDNEQFF. Partial CDR3 DNA: TGTGCCAGCAGACAAGACAGGGACAATGAG.

Turning to this clone: The CDR3 end is not reached by the read, which stops 3 residues before it; the germline J gene fills it in. The genes are TRBV2 and TRBJ1-1; 11 nucleotides align to TRBD1. Germline V gives CDR1 SNHLY, CDR2 FYNNEI. This CDR3 region has 18 residues. J was trimmed by 3 bases and V by 7 bases; bases with no gene match: 16. CDR3 residues: CASKGQGATIFGDTEAFF. The sequenced CDR3 bases are TGTGCCAGCAAAGGACAGGGGGCGACTATTTTTGGAGACACTGAA.

This clone was detected a few times. The CDR3 here is CASNTGAKNTEAFF. CDR3 bases read: TGTGCCAGCAACACAGGGGCTAAGAACACTGAA. The chain carries TRBV7-9 and TRBJ1-1; TRBD1 matches at 7 bases. The CDR3 end is not reached by the read, which stops 3 residues before it; the germline J gene fills it in. The CDR3 totals 14 residues. Germline CDR1 and CDR2: SEHNR and FQNEAQ (reference sequence). The junction had 6 bases not matched to a gene; V was cut back by 7 bases and J by 1 base.

This clone was detected many times. The missing CDR3 end, 3 residues past where the read stops, is filled in from the germline J gene. The chain employs TRBV18 and TRBJ2-3; D unclear. The CDR3 consists of 13 residues. The V gene lost 1 base and the J gene lost 3 bases, with 5 bases spanning the gap. Per germline, CDR1 KGHSH and CDR2 LQKENI. CDR3 loop: CASSPRLTDTQYF. Partial CDR3 DNA: TGTGCCAGCTCACCACGACTGACAGATACG.

This clone was seen repeatedly, ten times or more. Read data end 3 residues before the CDR3 end; the end is taken from the germline J gene. The chain employs TRBV6-4 and TRBJ1-5; perhaps TRBD1 as D (5 bases). Germline loops: CDR1 MRHNA, CDR2 SNTAGT. The CDR3 loop spans 19 amino acids. Trimming pared 2 bases from V and 4 bases from J, leaving 24 bases between. Here the CDR3 reads CASSDEVGLLQGLNQPQHF. The covered CDR3 bases are TGTGCCAGCAGTGACGAAGTAGGCCTTCTCCAGGGCCTTAATCAGCCC.